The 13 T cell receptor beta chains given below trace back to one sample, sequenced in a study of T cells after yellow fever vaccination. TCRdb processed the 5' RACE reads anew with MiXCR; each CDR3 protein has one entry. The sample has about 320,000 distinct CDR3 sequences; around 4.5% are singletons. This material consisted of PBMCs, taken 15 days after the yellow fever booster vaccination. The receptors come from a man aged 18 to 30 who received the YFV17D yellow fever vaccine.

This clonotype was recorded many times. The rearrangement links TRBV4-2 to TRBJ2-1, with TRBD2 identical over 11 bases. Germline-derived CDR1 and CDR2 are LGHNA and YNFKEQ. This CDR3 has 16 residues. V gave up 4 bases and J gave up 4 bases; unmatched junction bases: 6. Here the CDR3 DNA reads TGTGCCAGCAGCCGGGAAATAGCGGGGGGGTACAATGAGCAGTTCTTC. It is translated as CASSREIAGGYNEQFF.

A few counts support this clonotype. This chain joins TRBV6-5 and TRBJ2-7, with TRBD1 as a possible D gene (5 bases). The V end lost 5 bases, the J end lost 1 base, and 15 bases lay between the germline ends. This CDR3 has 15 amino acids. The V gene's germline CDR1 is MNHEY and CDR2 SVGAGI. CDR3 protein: CASSPNLGVSYEQYV. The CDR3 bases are TGTGCCAGCAGTCCAAACCTAGGGGTTTCCTACGAGCAGTACGTC.

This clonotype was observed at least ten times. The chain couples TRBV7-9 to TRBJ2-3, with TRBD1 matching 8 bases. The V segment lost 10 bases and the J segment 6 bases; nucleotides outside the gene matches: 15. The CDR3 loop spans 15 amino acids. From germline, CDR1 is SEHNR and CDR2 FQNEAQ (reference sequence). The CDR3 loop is CATDRERGPPDTQYF. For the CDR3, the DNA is TGTGCCACGGACAGGGAACGGGGGCCCCCGGATACGCAGTATTTT.

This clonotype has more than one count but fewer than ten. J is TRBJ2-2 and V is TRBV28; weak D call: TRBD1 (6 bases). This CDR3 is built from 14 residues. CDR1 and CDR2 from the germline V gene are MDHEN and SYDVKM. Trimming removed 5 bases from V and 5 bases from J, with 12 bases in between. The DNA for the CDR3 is TGTGCCAGCAGTATTACAGGGCAGACCGGGGAGCTGTTTTTT. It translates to CASSITGQTGELFF.

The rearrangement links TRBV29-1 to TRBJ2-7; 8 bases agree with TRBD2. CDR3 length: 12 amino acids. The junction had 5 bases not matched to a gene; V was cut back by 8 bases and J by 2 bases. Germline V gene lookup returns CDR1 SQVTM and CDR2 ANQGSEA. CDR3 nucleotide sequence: TGCAGCTGCCGGGAGGGGCCCTACGAGCAGTACTTC. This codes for CSCREGPYEQYF.

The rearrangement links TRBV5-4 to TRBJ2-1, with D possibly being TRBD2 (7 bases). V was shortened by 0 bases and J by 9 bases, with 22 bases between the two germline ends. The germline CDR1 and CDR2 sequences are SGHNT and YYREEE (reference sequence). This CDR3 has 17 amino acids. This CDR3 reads CASSLVGGAGGFSEQFF. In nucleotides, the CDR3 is TGTGCCAGCAGCTTGGTAGGGGGGGCCGGAGGTTTCAGTGAGCAGTTCTTC.

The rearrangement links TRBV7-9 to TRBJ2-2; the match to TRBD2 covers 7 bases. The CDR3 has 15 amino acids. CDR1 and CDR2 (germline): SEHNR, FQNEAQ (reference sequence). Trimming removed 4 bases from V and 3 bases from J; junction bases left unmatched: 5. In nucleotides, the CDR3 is TGTGCCAGCAGCTCGAGCGGGACCTACACCGGGGAGCTGTTTTTT. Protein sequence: CASSSSGTYTGELFF. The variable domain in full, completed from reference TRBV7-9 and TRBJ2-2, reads DTGVSQNPRHKITKRGQNVTFRCDPISEHNRLYWYRQTLGQGPEFLTYFQNEAQLEKSRLLSDRFSAERPKGSFSTLEIQRTEQGDSAMYLCASSSSGTYTGELFFGEGSRLTVL.

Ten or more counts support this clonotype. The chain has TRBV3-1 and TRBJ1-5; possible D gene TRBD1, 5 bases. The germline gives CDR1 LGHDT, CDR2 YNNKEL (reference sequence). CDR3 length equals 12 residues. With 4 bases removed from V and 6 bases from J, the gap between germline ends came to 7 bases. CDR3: CASSLQGQPQHF. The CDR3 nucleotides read TGTGCCAGCAGCCTTCAGGGTCAGCCCCAGCATTTT.

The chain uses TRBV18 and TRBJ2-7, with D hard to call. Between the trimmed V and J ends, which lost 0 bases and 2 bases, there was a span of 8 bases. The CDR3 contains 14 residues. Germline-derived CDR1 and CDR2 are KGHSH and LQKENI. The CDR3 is CASSPPSLPYEQYV. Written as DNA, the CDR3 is TGTGCCAGCTCACCACCGTCATTACCCTACGAGCAGTACGTC.

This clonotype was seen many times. The CDR3 nucleotides are TGTGCCAGCAGGGGCGGGGCGAACACCGGGGAGCTGTTTTTT. Protein sequence: CASRGGANTGELFF. The chain recombines TRBV12-3 or TRBV12-4 with TRBJ2-2; possible D gene TRBD2, 6 bases. The CDR3 is 14 amino acids. Trimming took off 6 bases at V and 0 bases at J, with 8 bases between the two ends.

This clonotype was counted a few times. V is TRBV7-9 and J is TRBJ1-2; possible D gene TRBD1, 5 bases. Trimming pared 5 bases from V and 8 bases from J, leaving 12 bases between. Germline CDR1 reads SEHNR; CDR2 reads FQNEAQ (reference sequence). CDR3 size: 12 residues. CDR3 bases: TGTGCCAGCAGCGGGACCGCAGGGGGCTACACCTTC. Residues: CASSGTAGGYTF. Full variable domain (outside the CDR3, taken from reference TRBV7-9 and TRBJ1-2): DTGVSQNPRHKITKRGQNVTFRCDPISEHNRLYWYRQTLGQGPEFLTYFQNEAQLEKSRLLSDRFSAERPKGSFSTLEIQRTEQGDSAMYLCASSGTAGGYTFGSGTRLTVV.

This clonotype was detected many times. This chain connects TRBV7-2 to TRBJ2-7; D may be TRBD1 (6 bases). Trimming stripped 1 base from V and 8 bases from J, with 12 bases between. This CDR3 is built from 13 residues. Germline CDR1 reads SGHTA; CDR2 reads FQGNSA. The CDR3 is CASSLEGTRKQYF. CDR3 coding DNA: TGTGCCAGCAGCTTAGAGGGGACAAGAAAGCAGTACTTC.

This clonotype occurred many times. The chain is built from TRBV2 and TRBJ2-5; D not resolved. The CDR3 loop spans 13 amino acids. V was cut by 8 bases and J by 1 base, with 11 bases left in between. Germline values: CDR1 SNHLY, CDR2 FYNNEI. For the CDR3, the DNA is TGTGCCAGCGATCGCAGGTTCCAAGAGACCCAGTACTTC. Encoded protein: CASDRRFQETQYF.